Below are 19 T cell receptor beta chains sequenced from a single sample in a study of beta chain features in type 1 diabetes. Reverse transcription of all isolated RNA meant that expressed TCRB transcripts were sequenced. Using immunoSEQ multiplex PCR, the repertoire was profiled, and TCRdb retains in-frame clones only, with some absent. The sample lists approximately 250,000 clones, roughly 10% occurring once. Points from the study as a whole: Type 1 diabetes patients showed a moderate but significant shortening of TCRB CDR3s in all four CD4+ subsets.

No cognate antigen is known for these TCRs. Sequencing was done on a sample of naive CD4+ T cells from blood. These receptors originate from a man aged 25-45 years with type 1 diabetes.

The chain is built from TRBV19 and TRBJ1-1; a possible D gene is TRBD1 (6 bases). V was cut by 7 bases and J by 2 bases, with 14 bases left in between. Germline V gives CDR1 LNHDA, CDR2 SQIVND (reference sequence). The CDR3 is 14 amino acids. The CDR3 DNA sequence: TGTGCCAGTACCCAGACAGGAACAAACACTGAAGCTTTCTTT. It specifies CASTQTGTNTEAFF.

This sequence joins TRBV5-1 and TRBJ1-4; tentatively, D is TRBD1 (5 bases). V was cut by 4 bases and J by 0 bases, with 7 bases left in between. The germline CDR1 and CDR2 sequences are SGHRS and YFSETQ. CDR3 length: 14 amino acids. Written as DNA, the CDR3 is TGCGCCAGCAGCCGGGGGGCAACTAATGAAAAACTGTTTTTT. Translation: CASSRGATNEKLFF.

This rearrangement joins TRBV30 to TRBJ2-2; 11 nucleotides match TRBD2. Germline CDR1 and CDR2: GTSNPN and SVGIG (reference sequence). V dropped 4 bases and J dropped 6; count of bases not matched to a gene: 10. The CDR3 loop spans 16 amino acids. The CDR3 loop is CAWTARLAGGPGELFF. DNA for the CDR3: TGTGCCTGGACGGCACGGCTAGCGGGGGGTCCCGGGGAGCTGTTTTTT.

On this clone itself: The same CDR3 can be traced to other DNA sequences in this sample. The chain is built from TRBV28 and TRBJ1-5; unclear D gene. The CDR3 runs 12 residues. V was trimmed by 6 bases and J by 5 bases, leaving 8 bases between them. From germline, CDR1 is MDHEN and CDR2 SYDVKM. In DNA form, the CDR3 reads TGTGCCAGCAGGACGGGATATCAGCCCCAGCATTTT. It specifies CASRTGYQPQHF. Full variable domain (rest looked up from reference TRBV28 and TRBJ1-5): DVKVTQSSRYLVKRTGEKVFLECVQDMDHENMFWYRQDPGLGLRLIYFSYDVKMKEKGDIPEGYSVSREKKERFSLILESASTNQTSMYLCASRTGYQPQHFGDGTRLSIL.

V is TRBV6-6 and J is TRBJ2-7, with 9 bases aligning to TRBD1. The germline V gene encodes CDR1 MNHNY and CDR2 SVGAGI (reference sequence). This CDR3 contains 15 residues. V shed 5 bases, J shed 3 bases, and the junction held 8 bases outside the gene matches. In DNA, the CDR3 is TGTGCCAGCAGTCAGCCCGGGACAGGGAGCTACGAGCAGTACTTC. Its protein product is CASSQPGTGSYEQYF.

The chain employs TRBV2 and TRBJ2-4; TRBD1 agrees at 7 bases. Trimming cost V 7 bases and J 8 bases; bases outside gene matches: 8. The CDR3 has 13 amino acids. The germline CDR1 and CDR2 sequences are SNHLY and FYNNEI. The CDR3 nucleotides read TGTGCCAGCATTTGGAGCCAGGGGGACATTCAGTACTTC. Its protein product is CASIWSQGDIQYF.

This clone was seen more than once but under ten times. The chain joins TRBV5-4 to TRBJ1-2; weak D call: TRBD1 (6 bases). V was clipped by 0 bases and J by 8 bases, with 11 bases between them. CDR1 is SGHNT, CDR2 YYREEE, per germline (reference sequence). The CDR3 sequence is 13 residues long. The CDR3 region has the DNA TGTGCCAGCAGCTTGGACAGGGTGAGCGGCTACACCTTC. As protein: CASSLDRVSGYTF. The full variable domain, completed using reference TRBV5-4 and TRBJ1-2, is ETGVTQSPTHLIKTRGQQVTLRCSSQSGHNTVSWYQQALGQGPQFIFQYYREEENGRGNFPPRFSGLQFPNYSSELNVNALELDDSALYLCASSLDRVSGYTFGSGTRLTVV.

This clone was counted a few times. V gene TRBV5-6 combines with J gene TRBJ2-3; TRBD2 agrees at 8 bases. CDR3 length: 16 residues. Germline CDR1 SGHDT, CDR2 YYEEEE. J was trimmed by 3 bases and V by 4 bases; bases with no gene match: 10. Written as DNA, the CDR3 is TGTGCCAGCAGCCTCCGGGGGGGGCAAAGAACAGATACGCAGTATTTT. As protein: CASSLRGGQRTDTQYF.

The chain has TRBV21-1 and TRBJ1-2; the table assigns TRBD1, which was not confirmed against the DNA. TRBV21-1 is shown as a pseudogene. The CDR3 consists of 18 residues. The CDR3 loop is CASSKVGGQGTWNYGYTF. CDR3 DNA sequence: TGTGCCAGCAGCAAAGTCGGCGGACAGGGAACTTGGAACTATGGCTACACCTTC.

This clone was counted only a few times. The chain carries TRBV5-1 and TRBJ1-2; 10 bases are a match to TRBD1. This CDR3 has 15 residues. CDR1 is SGHRS and CDR2 is YFSETQ in the germline V gene. The V and J ends lost 3 bases and 5 bases, in that order; junction bases with no gene match: 7. The CDR3 here is CASSSTGGSRYGYTF. The CDR3 DNA reads as TGCGCCAGCAGCTCGACAGGGGGCTCGCGGTATGGCTACACCTTC.

In its sample, this clone was seen a few times. The V call is TRBV7-2, the J call TRBJ2-7; 7 bases line up with TRBD1. Per germline, CDR1 SGHTA and CDR2 FQGNSA. V trimming: 4 bases; J trimming: 6 bases; junction bases outside the gene matches: 6. This CDR3 spans 13 amino acids. The CDR3 DNA follows: TGTGCCAGCAGCTCGGGACAGATCCTCGAGCAGTACTTC. The encoded protein is CASSSGQILEQYF.

There are a few counts of this clone. The chain employs TRBV29-1 and TRBJ2-5, with a weak D call TRBD1 (5 bases). CDR3 length equals 13 residues. V lost 4 bases to trimming and J lost 7 bases, with 16 bases between them. Looked up from germline, CDR1 is SQVTM and CDR2 is ANQGSEA. CDR3 bases: TGCAGCGTTGGCAAGGGGTCCCCTCGGACCCAGTACTTC. Translating it yields CSVGKGSPRTQYF.

The CDR3 sequence: CASTGVSSAYNSPLHF. The CDR3 nucleotides are TGTGCCAGTACCGGGGTGTCATCCGCCTATAATTCACCCCTCCACTTT. The chain recombines TRBV6-6 with TRBJ1-6; no definite D call. CDR1 and CDR2 from the germline V gene are MNHNY and SVGAGI (reference sequence). V dropped 9 bases and J dropped 2 bases, with 17 bases sitting between them. The CDR3 spans 16 residues.

This clone was observed a few times. The gene calls are TRBV2 and TRBJ2-7, with 7 bases lining up with TRBD2. CDR1 and CDR2 (germline): SNHLY, FYNNEI. The CDR3 runs to 15 residues. V was pared by 4 bases and J by 4 bases, with 10 bases of the junction left unmatched. The CDR3 loop is CASSAHGAGRYEQYF. The CDR3 nucleotides read TGTGCCAGCAGTGCACATGGAGCGGGGCGGTACGAGCAGTACTTC.

The chain has TRBV2 and TRBJ2-5; TRBD1 matches at 10 bases. The CDR3 is made up of 14 amino acids. The junction had 5 bases not matched to a gene; V was cut back by 5 bases and J by 5 bases. CDR1 is SNHLY and CDR2 is FYNNEI in the germline V gene. The CDR3 coding sequence is TGTGCCAGCAGTCGACAGGGGGCGGGGGAGACCCAGTACTTC. It translates to CASSRQGAGETQYF. The entire variable domain, with the rest obtained from reference TRBV2 and TRBJ2-5, is as follows: EPEVTQTPSHQVTQMGQEVILRCVPISNHLYFYWYRQILGQKVEFLVSFYNNEISEKSEIFDDQFSVERPDGSNFTLKIRSTKLEDSAMYFCASSRQGAGETQYFGPGTRLLVL.

This clone has more than one count but fewer than ten. The rearrangement joins TRBV19 to TRBJ2-1; 9 nucleotides line up with TRBD1. J gave up 7 bases and V 10 bases, and 11 bases lay outside the gene matches. The CDR3 consists of 14 residues. CDR1 and CDR2 (germline): LNHDA, SQIVND (reference sequence). The CDR3 bases are TGTGCCACCTGCTTACAGGGGGCGCTTAATGAGCAGTTCTTC. As protein: CATCLQGALNEQFF.

Here the CDR3 DNA reads TGCAGTGGGGGCCATGATGAGCAGTTCTTC. This codes for CSGGHDEQFF. The chain uses TRBV20-1 and TRBJ2-1, with D maybe TRBD1 (5 bases). Germline V CDR1 and CDR2: DFQATT, SNEGSKA (reference sequence). The CDR3 runs 10 residues. Trimming took 7 bases from V and 8 from J, leaving 9 bases between them.

This clone has a single count. This rearrangement joins TRBV5-6 to TRBJ1-6; TRBD1 is a possible D gene (5 bases). Germline V CDR1 and CDR2: SGHDT, YYEEEE. The CDR3 consists of 15 residues. Deletions cut 3 bases from V and 5 bases from J, with 12 bases between. As DNA, the CDR3 is TGTGCCAGCAGCTATGCCGACAGAGATAATTCACCCCTCCACTTT. Translation: CASSYADRDNSPLHF.

Comments on this clone: Different DNA sequences within this sample yield the same CDR3. The J gene is TRBJ2-3, the V gene TRBV9, with 8 bases identical to TRBD2. The V and J ends lost 4 bases and 1 base, in that order; junction bases with no gene match: 2. The CDR3 consists of 14 residues. Per the germline V gene, CDR1 is SGDLS and CDR2 is YYNGEE. In DNA form, the CDR3 reads TGTGCCAGCAGCCTTAGCGGGGGCACAGATACGCAGTATTTT. It codes for CASSLSGGTDTQYF. Using reference TRBV9 and TRBJ2-3 for the parts outside the CDR3, the full variable domain is DSGVTQTPKHLITATGQRVTLRCSPRSGDLSVYWYQQSLDQGLQFLIQYYNGEERAKGNILERFSAQQFPDLHSELNLSSLELGDSALYFCASSLSGGTDTQYFGPGTRLTVL.